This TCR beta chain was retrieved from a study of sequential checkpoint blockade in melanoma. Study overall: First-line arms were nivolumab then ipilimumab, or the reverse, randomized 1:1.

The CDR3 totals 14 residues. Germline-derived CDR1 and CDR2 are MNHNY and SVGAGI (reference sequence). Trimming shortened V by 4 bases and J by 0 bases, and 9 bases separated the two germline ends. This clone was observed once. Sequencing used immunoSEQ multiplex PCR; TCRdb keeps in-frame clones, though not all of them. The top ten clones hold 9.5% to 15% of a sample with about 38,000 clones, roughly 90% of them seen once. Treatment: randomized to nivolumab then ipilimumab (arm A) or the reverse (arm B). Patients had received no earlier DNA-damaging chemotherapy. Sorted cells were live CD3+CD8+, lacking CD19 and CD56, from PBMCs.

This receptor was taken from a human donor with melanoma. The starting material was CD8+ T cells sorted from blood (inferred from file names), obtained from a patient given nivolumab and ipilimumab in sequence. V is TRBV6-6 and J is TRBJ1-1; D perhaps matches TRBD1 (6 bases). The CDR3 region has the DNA TGTGCCAGCAGTTCGACAGGTTTGAACACTGAAGCTTTCTTT. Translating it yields CASSSTGLNTEAFF.